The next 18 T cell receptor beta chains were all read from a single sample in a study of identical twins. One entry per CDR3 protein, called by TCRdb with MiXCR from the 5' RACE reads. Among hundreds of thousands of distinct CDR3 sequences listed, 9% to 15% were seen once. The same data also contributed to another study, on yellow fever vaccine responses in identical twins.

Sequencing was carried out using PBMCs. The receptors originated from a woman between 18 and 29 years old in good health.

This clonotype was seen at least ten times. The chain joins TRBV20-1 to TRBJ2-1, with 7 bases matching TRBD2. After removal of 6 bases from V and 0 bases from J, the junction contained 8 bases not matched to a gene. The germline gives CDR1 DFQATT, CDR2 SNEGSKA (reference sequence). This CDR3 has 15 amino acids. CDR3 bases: TGCAGTGCACCCCCTAGCGGCAGCTCCTACAATGAGCAGTTCTTC. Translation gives CSAPPSGSSYNEQFF.

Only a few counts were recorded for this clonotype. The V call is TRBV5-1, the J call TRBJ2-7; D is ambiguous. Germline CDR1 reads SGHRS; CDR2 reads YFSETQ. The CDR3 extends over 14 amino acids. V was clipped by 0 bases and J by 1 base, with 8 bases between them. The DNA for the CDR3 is TGCGCCAGCAGCTTGGCTGCGGCGTCCTACGAGCAGTACTTC. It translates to CASSLAAASYEQYF.

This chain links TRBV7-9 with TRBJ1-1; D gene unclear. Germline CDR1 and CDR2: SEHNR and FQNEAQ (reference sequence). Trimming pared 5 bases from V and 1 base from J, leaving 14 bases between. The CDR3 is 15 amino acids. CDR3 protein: CASSPGRGTNTEAFF. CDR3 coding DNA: TGTGCCAGCAGCCCTGGCCGGGGTACGAACACTGAAGCTTTCTTT. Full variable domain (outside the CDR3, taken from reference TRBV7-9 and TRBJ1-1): DTGVSQNPRHKITKRGQNVTFRCDPISEHNRLYWYRQTLGQGPEFLTYFQNEAQLEKSRLLSDRFSAERPKGSFSTLEIQRTEQGDSAMYLCASSPGRGTNTEAFFGQGTRLTVV.

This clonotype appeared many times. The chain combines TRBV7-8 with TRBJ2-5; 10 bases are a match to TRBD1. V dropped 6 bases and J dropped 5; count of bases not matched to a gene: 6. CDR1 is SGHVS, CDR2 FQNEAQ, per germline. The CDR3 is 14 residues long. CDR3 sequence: CASSLDRGRETQYF. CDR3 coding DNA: TGTGCCAGCAGTCTCGACAGGGGGCGGGAGACCCAGTACTTC.

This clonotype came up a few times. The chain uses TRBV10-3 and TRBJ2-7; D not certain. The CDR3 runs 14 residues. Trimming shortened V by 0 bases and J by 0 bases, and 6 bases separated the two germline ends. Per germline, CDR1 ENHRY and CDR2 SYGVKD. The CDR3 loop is CAISESPSSYEQYF. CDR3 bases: TGTGCCATCAGTGAGTCGCCGAGCTCCTACGAGCAGTACTTC.

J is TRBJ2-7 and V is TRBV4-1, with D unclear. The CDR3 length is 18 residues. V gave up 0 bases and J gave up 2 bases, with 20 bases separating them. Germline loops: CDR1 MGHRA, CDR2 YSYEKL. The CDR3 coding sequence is TGCGCCAGCAGCCAAGATCTCCCGAGCGTAACCCTTACCTACGAGCAGTACTTC. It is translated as CASSQDLPSVTLTYEQYF.

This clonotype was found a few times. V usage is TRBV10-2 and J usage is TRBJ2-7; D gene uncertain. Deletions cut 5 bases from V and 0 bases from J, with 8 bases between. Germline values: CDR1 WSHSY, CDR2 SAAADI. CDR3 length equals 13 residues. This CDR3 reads CASSRLGSYEQYV. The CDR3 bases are TGCGCCAGCAGTAGGTTGGGCTCCTACGAGCAGTACGTC.

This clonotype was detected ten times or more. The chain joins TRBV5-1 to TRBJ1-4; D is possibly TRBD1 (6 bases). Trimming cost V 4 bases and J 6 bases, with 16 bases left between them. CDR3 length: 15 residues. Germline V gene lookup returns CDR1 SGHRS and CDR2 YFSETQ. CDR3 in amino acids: CASSVSGARDEKLFF. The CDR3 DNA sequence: TGCGCCAGCAGCGTATCAGGGGCGAGGGATGAAAAACTGTTTTTT.

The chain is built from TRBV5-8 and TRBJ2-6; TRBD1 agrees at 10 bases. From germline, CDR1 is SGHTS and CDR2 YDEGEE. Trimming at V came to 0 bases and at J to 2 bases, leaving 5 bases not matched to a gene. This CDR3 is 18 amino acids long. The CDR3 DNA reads TGTGCCAGCAGCTTGGGTCCCGGGACAGGGGCTGGGGCCAACGTCCTGACTTTC. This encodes CASSLGPGTGAGANVLTF.

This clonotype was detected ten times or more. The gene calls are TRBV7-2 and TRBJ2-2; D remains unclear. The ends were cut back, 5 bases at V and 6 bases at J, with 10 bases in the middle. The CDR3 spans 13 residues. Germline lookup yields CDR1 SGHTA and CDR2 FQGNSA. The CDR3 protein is CASSIGVAGELFF. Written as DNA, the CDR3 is TGTGCCAGCAGCATAGGCGTTGCCGGGGAGCTGTTTTTT. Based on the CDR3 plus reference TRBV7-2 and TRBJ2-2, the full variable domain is GAGVSQSPSNKVTEKGKDVELRCDPISGHTALYWYRQSLGQGLEFLIYFQGNSAPDKSGLPSDRFSAERTGGSVSTLTIQRTQQEDSAVYLCASSIGVAGELFFGEGSRLTVL.

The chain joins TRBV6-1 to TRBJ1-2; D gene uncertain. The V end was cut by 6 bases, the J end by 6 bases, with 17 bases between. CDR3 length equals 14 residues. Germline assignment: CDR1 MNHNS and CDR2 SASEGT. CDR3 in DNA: TGTGCCAGCAGCTCCCCGCTCGGGGTTCATGGCTACACCTTC. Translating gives CASSSPLGVHGYTF.

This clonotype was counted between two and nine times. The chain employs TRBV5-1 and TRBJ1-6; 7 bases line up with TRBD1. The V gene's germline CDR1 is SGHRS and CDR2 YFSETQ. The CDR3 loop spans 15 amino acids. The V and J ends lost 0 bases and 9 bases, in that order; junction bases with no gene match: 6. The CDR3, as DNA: TGCGCCAGCAGCTTGGATCCGGGACAGAGTTCACCCCTCCACTTT. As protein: CASSLDPGQSSPLHF.

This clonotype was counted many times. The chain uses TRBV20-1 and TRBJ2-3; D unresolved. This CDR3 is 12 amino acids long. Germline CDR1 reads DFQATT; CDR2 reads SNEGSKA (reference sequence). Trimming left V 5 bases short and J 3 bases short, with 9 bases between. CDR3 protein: CSAAPGTDTQYF. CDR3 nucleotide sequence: TGCAGTGCTGCTCCCGGTACAGATACGCAGTATTTT.

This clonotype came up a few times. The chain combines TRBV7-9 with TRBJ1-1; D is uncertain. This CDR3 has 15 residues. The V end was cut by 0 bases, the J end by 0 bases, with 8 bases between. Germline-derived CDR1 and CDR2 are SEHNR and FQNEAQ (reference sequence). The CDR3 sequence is CASSLAEEVNTEAFF. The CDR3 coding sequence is TGTGCCAGCAGCTTAGCGGAGGAGGTGAACACTGAAGCTTTCTTT.

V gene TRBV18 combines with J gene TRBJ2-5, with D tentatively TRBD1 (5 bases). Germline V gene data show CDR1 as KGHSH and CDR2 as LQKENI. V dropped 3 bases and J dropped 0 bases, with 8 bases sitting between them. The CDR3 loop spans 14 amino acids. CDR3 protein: CASSPPTDQETQYF. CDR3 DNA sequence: TGTGCCAGCTCACCCCCGACAGACCAAGAGACCCAGTACTTC.

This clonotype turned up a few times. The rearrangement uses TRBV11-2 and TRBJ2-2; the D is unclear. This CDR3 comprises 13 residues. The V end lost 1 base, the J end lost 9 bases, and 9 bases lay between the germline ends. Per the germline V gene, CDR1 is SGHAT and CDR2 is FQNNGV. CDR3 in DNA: TGTGCCAGCAGCTTAGGTCTCCGGTGGGAGCTGTTTTTT. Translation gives CASSLGLRWELFF.

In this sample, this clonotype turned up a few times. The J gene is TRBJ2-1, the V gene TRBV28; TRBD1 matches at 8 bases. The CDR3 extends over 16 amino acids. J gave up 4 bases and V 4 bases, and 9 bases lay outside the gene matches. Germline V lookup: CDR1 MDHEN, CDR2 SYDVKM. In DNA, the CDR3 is TGTGCCAGCAGTTCGCAGGGGGCTAAGGAGTACAATGAGCAGTTCTTC. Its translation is CASSSQGAKEYNEQFF.

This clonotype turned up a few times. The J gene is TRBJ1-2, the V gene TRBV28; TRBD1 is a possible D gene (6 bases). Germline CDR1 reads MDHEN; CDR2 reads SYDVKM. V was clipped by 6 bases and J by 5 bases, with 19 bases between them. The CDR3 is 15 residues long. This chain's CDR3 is CASRIVGHTPYGYTF. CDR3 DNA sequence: TGTGCCAGCAGAATAGTGGGACACACTCCATATGGCTACACCTTC.